This T cell receptor beta chain is drawn from a study of cytomegalovirus exposure and HLA in healthy donors. The wider study: Among over 350 genotyped donors, 80% to 90% fell in the Caucasian-associated ancestry cluster.

Study-level points and caveats: With later analysis, a missense DCLRE1C variant became linked to TCR beta V- and J-gene trimming.

To note about this clone: Its antigen is not known.

PCR amplification relied on 60 Vbeta primers (plus 13 Jbeta primers). TCRdb keeps only in-frame clones here, not all; method: immunoSEQ multiplex PCR. The sample lists 130,000 to 150,000 clones; roughly three quarters were seen once. Germline CDR1 SGHVS, CDR2 FQNEAQ. V was cut by 5 bases and J by 9 bases, with 11 bases left in between. The CDR3 spans 12 residues. The sequence came from a woman between 45 and 65 years old in good health and CMV-seronegative. This sequence joins TRBV7-8 and TRBJ2-1; possible D gene TRBD1, 5 bases. Sequencing used PBMCs. CDR3 sequence: CASSPTVIEQFF. DNA of the CDR3: TGTGCCAGCAGCCCGACAGTCATTGAGCAGTTCTTC.